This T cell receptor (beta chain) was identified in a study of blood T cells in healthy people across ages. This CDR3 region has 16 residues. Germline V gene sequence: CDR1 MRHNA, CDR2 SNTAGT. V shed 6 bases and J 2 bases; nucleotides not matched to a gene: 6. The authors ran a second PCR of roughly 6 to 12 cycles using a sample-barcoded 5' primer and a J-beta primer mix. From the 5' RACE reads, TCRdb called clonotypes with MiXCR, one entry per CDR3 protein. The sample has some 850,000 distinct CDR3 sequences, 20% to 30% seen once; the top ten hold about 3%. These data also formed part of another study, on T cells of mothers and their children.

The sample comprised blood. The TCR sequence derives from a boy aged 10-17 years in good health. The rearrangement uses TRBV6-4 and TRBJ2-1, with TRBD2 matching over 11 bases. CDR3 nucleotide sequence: TGTGCCAGCAGCCTTAGCGGGGGGGCCGCCTACAATGAGCAGTTCTTC. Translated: CASSLSGGAAYNEQFF.